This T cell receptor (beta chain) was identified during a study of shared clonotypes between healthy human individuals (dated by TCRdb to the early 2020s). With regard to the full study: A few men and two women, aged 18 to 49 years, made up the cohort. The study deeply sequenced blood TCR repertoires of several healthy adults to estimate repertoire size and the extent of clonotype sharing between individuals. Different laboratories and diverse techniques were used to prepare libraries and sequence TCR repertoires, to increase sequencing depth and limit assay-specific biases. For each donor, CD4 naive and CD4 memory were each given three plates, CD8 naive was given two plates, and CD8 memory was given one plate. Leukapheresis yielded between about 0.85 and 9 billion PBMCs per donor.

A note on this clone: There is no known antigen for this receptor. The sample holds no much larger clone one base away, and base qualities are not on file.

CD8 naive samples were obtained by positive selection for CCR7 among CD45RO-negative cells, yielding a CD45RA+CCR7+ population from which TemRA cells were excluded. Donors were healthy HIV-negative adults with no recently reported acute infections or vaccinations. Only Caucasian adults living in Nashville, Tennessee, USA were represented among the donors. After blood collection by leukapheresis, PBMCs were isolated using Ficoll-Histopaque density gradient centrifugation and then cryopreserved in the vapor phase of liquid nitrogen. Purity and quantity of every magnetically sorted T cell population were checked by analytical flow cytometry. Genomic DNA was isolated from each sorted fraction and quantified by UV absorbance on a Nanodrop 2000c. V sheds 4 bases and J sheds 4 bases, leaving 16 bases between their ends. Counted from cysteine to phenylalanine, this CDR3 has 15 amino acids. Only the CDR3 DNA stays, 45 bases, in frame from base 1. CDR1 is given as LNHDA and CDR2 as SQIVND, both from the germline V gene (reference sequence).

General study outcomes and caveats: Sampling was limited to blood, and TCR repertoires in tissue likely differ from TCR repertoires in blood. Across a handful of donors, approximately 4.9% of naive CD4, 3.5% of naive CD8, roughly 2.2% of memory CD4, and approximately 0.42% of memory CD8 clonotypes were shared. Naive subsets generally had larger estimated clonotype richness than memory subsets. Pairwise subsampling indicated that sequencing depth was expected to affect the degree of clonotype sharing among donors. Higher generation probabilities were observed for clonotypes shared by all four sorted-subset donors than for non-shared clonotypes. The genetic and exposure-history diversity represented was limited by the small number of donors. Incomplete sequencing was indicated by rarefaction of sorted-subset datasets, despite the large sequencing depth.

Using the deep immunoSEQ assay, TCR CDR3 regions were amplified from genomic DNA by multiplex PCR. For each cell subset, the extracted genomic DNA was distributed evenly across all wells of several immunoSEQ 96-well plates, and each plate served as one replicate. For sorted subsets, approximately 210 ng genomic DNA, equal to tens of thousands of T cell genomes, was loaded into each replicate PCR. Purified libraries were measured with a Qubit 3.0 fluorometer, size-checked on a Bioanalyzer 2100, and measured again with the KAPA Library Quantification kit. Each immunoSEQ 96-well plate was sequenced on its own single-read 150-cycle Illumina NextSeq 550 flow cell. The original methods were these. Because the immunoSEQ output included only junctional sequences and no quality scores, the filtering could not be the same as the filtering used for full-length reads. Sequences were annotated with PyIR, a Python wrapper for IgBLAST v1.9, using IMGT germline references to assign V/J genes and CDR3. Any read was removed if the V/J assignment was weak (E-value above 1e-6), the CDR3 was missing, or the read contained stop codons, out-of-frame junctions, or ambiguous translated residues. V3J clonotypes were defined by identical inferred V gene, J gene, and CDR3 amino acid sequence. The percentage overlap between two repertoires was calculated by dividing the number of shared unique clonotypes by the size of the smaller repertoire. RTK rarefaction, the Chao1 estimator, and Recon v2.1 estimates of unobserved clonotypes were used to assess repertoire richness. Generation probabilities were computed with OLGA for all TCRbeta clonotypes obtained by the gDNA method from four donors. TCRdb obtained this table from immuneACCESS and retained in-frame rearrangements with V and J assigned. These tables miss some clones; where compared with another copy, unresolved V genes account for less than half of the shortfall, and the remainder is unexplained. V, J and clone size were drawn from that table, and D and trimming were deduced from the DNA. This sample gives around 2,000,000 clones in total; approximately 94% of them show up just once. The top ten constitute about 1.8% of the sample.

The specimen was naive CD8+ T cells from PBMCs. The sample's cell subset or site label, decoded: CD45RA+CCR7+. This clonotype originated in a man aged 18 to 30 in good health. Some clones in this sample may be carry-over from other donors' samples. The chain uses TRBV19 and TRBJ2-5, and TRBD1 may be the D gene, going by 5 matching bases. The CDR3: CASSKGNQGVETQYF. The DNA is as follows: TGTGCCAGTAGTAAGGGAAACCAGGGTGTAGAGACCCAGTACTTC. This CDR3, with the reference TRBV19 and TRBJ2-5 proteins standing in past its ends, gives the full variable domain DGGITQSPKYLFRKEGQNVTLSCEQNLNHDAMYWYRQDPGQGLRLIYYSQIVNDFQKGDIAEGYSVSREKKESFPLTVTSAQKNPTAFYLCASSKGNQGVETQYFGPGTRLLVL.